A single T cell receptor beta chain is shown here with its context. The antigen is not known. The sample originates from a study of cytomegalovirus exposure and HLA in healthy donors. Turning to the study itself: In a later analysis, it was reported that the approximately 110 validation repertoires had been produced on the same platform as the 670 or so repertoires belonging to the first cohort.

Profiled with immunoSEQ multiplex PCR; TCRdb holds only in-frame clones, not every one. The sample yields more than 95,000 clones, around 90% seen once. Study outcomes and limitations: Overall, approximately 150 TCR beta chains were annotated as cytomegalovirus-associated. Reports described diagnosis of cytomegalovirus status by the classifier as highly specific and sensitive. The dataset shows that most TCR sequences were rare, while some public TCRs occurred in many donors.

CDR3 length equals 15 residues. The V gene lost 4 bases and the J gene lost 0 bases, with 10 bases spanning the gap. Germline CDR1 MNHEY, CDR2 SVGAGI. V usage is TRBV6-5 and J usage is TRBJ1-3; no firm D call. The sample comprised PBMCs. The source is a woman between 18 and 30 years old in good health and CMV-seronegative. The CDR3 nucleotides are TGTGCCAGCAGTTTCCTGAGGAGCTCTGGAAACACCATATATTTT. The encoded protein is CASSFLRSSGNTIYF.